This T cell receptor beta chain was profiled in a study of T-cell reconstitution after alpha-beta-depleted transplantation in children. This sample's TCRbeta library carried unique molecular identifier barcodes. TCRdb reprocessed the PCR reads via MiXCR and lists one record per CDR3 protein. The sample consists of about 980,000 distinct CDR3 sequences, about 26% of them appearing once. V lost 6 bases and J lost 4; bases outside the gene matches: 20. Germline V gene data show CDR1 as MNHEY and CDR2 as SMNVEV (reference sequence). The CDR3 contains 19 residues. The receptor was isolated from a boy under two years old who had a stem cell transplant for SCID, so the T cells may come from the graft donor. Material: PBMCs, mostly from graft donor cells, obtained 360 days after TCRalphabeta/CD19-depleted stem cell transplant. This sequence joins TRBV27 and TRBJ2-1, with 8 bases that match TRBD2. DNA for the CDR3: TGTGCCAGCAGGCCTTGGGGGGGCAGGAGCGGGGGCCGATACAATGAGCAGTTCTTC. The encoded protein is CASRPWGGRSGGRYNEQFF.